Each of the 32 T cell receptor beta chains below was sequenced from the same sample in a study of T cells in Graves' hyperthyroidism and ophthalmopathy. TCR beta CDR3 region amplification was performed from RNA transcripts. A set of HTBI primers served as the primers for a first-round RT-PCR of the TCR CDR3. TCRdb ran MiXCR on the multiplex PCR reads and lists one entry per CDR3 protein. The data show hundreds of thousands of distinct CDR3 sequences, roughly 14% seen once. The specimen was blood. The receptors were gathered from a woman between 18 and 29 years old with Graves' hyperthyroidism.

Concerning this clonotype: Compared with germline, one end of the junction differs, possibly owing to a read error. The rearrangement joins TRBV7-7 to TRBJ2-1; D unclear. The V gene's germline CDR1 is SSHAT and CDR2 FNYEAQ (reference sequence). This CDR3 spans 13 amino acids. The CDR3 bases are TGTGCTAGCAGCTCAGGCATTAGGAATGAGCAGTTCTTC. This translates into CASSSGIRNEQFF.

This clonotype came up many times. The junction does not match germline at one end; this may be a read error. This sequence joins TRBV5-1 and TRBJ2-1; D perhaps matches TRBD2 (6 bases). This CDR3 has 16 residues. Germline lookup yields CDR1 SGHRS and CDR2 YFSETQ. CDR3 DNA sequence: TGTGCCAGCAGCCTGGGGGGTGGGAGCTCCTACAATGAGCAGTTCTTC. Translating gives CASSLGGGSSYNEQFF.

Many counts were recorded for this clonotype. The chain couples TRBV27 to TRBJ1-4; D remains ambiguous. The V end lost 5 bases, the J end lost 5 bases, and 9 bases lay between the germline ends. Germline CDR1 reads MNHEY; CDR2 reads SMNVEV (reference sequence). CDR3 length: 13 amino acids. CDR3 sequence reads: CASSPGLNEKLFF. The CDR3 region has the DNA TGTGCCAGCAGTCCCGGCCTCAATGAAAAACTGTTTTTT.

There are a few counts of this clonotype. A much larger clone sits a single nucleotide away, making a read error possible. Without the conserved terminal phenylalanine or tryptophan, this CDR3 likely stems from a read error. The CDR3 DNA reads as TGTGCCAGCAAACTTGGGGGGGGGCAAGAGACCCAGTACCTC. Protein product: CASKLGGGQETQYL. V usage is TRBV28 and J usage is TRBJ2-5, with TRBD2 identical over 7 bases. This CDR3 region has 14 residues. V shed 7 bases and J 2 bases; nucleotides not matched to a gene: 7. The germline V gene has CDR1 MDHEN and CDR2 SYDVKM.

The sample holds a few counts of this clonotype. This chain's CDR3 is CASSQGRGANVLTF. The CDR3 DNA reads TGTGCCAGCAGCCAAGGTCGCGGGGCCAACGTCCTGACTTTC. The J gene is TRBJ2-6, the V gene TRBV3-1; D gene ambiguous. The germline V gene encodes CDR1 LGHDT and CDR2 YNNKEL (reference sequence). The V end lost 1 base, the J end lost 4 bases, and 5 bases lay between the germline ends. This CDR3 contains 14 residues. The full variable domain, with the rest looked up from reference TRBV3-1 and TRBJ2-6, is DTAVSQTPKYLVTQMGNDKSIKCEQNLGHDTMYWYKQDSKKFLKIMFSYNNKELIINETVPNRFSPKSPDKAHLNLHINSLELGDSAVYFCASSQGRGANVLTFGAGSRLTVL.

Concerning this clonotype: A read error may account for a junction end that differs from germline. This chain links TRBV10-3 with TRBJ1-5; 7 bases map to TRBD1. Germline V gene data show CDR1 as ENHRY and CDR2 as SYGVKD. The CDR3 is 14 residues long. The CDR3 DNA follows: TGTGCCATCAGTCCCGGGACAGTGCGTCAGCCCCGGCATTTT. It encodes CAISPGTVRQPRHF.

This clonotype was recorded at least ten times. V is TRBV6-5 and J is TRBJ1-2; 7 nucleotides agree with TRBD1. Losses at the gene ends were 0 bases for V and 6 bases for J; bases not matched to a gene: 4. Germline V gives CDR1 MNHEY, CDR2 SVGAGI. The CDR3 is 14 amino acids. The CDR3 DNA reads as TGTGCCAGCAGTTACTCGAACAGGGGAGATGGCTACACCTTC. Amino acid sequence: CASSYSNRGDGYTF.

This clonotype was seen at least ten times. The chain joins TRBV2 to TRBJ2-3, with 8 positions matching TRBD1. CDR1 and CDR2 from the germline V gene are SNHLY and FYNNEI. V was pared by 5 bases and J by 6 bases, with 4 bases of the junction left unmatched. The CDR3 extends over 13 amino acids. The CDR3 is CASSSSGGDTQYF. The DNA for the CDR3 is TGTGCCAGCAGTTCGTCAGGGGGCGATACGCAGTATTTT.

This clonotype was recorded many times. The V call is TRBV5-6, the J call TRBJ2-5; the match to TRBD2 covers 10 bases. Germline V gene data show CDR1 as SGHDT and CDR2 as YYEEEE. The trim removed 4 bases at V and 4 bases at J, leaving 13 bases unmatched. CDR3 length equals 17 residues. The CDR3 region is CASSPQAGGVAGETQYF. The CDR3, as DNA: TGTGCCAGCAGCCCCCAAGCGGGGGGGGTGGCGGGAGAGACCCAGTACTTC.

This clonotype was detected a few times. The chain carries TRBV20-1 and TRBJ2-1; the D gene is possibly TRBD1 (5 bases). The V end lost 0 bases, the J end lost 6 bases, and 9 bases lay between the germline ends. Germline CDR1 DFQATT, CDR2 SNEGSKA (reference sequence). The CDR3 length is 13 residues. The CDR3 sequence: CSARERQINEQFF. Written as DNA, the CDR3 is TGCAGTGCTAGAGAGAGACAGATCAATGAGCAGTTCTTC.

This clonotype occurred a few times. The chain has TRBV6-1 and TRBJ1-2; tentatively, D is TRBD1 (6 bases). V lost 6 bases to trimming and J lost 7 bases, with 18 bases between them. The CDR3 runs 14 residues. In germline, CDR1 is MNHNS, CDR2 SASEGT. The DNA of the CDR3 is TGTGCCAGCAGGCCCCACGCGGCAGGGGCTGGCTACACCTTC. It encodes CASRPHAAGAGYTF.

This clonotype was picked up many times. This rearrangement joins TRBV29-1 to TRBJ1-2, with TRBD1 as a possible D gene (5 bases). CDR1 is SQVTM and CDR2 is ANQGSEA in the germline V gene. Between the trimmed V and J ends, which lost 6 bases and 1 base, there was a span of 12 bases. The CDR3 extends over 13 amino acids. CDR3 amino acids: CSVHDGGNYGYTF. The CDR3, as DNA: TGCAGCGTCCATGACGGGGGTAACTATGGCTACACCTTC.

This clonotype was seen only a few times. CDR3 sequence: CASSDGLARHEQFF. Written as DNA, the CDR3 is TGTGCCAGCAGCGACGGACTAGCAAGGCATGAGCAGTTCTTC. V and J are TRBV9 and TRBJ2-1; 8 positions match TRBD2. Trimming cost V 3 bases and J 8 bases; bases outside gene matches: 7. The CDR3 has 14 amino acids. Germline V lookup: CDR1 SGDLS, CDR2 YYNGEE.

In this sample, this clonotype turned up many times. The CDR3, as DNA: TGTGCCATCAGTGACGTATACACCATATATTTT. This encodes CAISDVYTIYF. The chain uses TRBV10-3 and TRBJ1-3; D is unresolved. From germline, CDR1 is ENHRY and CDR2 SYGVKD. This CDR3 is 11 amino acids long. Trimming left V 3 bases short and J 8 bases short, with 5 bases between.

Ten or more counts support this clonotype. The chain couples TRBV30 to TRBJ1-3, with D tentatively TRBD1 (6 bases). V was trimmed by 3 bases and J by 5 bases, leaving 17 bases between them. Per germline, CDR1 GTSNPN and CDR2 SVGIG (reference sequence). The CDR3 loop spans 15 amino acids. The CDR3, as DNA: TGTGCCTGGAGCCCGACAGGCACGATAAGAAACACCATATATTTT. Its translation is CAWSPTGTIRNTIYF.

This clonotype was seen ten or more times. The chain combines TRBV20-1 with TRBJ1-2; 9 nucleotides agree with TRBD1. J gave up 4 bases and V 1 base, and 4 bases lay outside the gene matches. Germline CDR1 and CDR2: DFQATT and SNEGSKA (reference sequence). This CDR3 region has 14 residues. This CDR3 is CSARVGTGLYGYTF. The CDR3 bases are TGCAGTGCTAGAGTCGGGACAGGGCTCTATGGCTACACCTTC.

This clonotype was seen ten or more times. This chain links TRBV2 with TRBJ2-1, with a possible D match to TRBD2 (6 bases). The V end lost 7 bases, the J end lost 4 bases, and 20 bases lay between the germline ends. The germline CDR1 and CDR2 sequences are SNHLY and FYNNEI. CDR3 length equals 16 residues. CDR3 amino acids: CASTRSGSSGYNEQFF. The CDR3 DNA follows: TGTGCCAGCACCAGATCCGGGAGTTCCGGATACAATGAGCAGTTCTTC.

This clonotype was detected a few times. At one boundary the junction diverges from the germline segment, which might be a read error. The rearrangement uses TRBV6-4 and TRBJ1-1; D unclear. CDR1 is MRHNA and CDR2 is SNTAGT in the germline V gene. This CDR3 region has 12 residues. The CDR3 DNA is TGTGCCAGCAGTTACTCGGCAACAGAAGCTTTCTTT. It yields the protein CASSYSATEAFF.

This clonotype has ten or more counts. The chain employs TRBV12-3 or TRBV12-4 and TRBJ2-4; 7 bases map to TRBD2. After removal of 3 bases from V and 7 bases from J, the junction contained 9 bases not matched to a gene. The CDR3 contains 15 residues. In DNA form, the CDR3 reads TGTGCCAGCAGTTTCGGGTGGGGAGGGAATAACATTCAGTACTTC. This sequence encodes CASSFGWGGNNIQYF.

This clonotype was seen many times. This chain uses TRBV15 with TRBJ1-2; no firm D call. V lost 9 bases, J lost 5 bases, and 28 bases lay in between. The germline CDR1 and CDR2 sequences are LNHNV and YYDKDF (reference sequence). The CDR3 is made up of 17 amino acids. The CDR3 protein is CATLEARGGAKVYGYTF. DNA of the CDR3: TGTGCCACGCTGGAGGCCCGGGGAGGAGCGAAGGTTTATGGCTACACCTTC.

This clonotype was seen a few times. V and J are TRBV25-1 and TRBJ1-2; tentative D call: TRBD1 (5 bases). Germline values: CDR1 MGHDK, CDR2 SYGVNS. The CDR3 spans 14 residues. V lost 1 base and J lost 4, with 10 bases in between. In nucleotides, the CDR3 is TGTGCCAGCAGTGAATCTAGGGGAAGCTATGGCTACACCTTC. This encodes CASSESRGSYGYTF.

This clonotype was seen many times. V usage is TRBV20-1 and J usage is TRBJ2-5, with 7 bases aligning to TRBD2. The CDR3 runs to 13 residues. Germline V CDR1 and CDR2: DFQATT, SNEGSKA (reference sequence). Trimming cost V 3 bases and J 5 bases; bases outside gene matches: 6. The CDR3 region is CSARASGGETQYF. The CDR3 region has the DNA TGCAGTGCTAGGGCTAGCGGTGGGGAGACCCAGTACTTC.

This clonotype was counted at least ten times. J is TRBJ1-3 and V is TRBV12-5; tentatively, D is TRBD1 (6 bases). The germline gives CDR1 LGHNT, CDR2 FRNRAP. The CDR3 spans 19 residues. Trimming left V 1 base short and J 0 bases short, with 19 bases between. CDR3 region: CASGLADPTGNSSGNTIYF. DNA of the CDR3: TGTGCTAGTGGTTTGGCCGACCCGACAGGTAACAGCTCTGGAAACACCATATATTTT.

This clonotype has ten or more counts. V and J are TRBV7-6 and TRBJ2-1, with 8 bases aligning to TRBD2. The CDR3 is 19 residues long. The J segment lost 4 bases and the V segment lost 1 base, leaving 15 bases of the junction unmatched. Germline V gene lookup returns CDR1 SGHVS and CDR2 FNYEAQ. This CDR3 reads CASSLVRASGPPRYNEQFF. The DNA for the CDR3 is TGTGCCAGCAGCTTAGTTCGGGCTAGCGGGCCTCCCAGGTACAATGAGCAGTTCTTC.

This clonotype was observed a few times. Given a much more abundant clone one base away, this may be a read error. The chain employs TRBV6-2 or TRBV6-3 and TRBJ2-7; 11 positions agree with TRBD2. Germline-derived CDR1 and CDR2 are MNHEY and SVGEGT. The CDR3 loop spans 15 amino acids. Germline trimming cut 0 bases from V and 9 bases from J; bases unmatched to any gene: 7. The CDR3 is CASSYSTSGIGGQYF. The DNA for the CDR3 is TGTGCCAGCAGTTACTCGACTAGCGGGATTGGCGGGCAGTACTTC.

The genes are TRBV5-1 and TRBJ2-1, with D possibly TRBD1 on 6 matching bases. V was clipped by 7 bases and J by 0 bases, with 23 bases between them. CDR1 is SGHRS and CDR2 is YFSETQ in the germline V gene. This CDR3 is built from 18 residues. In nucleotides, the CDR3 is TGCGCCAGCGCCCAGCCGGGACAAAAGCTCCGCTCCTACAATGAGCAGTTCTTC. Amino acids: CASAQPGQKLRSYNEQFF.

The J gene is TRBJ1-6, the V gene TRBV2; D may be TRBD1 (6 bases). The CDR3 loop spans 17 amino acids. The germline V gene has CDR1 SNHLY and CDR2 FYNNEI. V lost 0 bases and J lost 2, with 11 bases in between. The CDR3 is CASSEAFGGAYNSPLHF. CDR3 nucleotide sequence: TGTGCCAGCAGTGAAGCTTTCGGGGGCGCCTATAATTCACCCCTCCACTTT.

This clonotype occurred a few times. DNA of the CDR3: TGTGCCAGCAGCCTGTGGGACAGAGATAATTCACCCCTCCACTTT. It encodes CASSLWDRDNSPLHF. The J gene is TRBJ1-6, the V gene TRBV5-4, with 7 bases identical to TRBD1. V dropped 4 bases and J dropped 5; count of bases not matched to a gene: 6. The germline gives CDR1 SGHNT, CDR2 YYREEE (reference sequence). The CDR3 contains 15 residues.

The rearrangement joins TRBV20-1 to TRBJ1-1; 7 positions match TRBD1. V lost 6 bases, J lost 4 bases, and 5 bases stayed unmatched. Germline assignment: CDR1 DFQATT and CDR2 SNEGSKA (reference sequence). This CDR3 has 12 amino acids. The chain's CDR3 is CSARDRPTEAFF. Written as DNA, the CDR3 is TGCAGTGCCCGGGACAGACCCACTGAAGCTTTCTTT.

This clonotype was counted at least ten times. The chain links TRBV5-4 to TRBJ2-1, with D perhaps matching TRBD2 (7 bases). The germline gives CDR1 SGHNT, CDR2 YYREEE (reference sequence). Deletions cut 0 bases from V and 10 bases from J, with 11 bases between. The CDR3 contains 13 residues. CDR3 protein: CASSLVGGGEQFF. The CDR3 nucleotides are TGTGCCAGCAGCTTGGTAGGCGGGGGCGAGCAGTTCTTC.

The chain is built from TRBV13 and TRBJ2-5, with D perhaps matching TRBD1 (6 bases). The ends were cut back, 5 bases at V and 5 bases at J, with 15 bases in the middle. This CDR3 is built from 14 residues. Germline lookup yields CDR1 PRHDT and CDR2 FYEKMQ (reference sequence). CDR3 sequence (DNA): TGTGCCAGCAGCACCCGACAGGCCGGGGAGACCCAGTACTTC. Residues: CASSTRQAGETQYF. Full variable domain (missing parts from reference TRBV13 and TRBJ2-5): AAGVIQSPRHLIKEKRETATLKCYPIPRHDTVYWYQQGPGQDPQFLISFYEKMQSDKGSIPDRFSAQQFSDYHSELNMSSLELGDSALYFCASSTRQAGETQYFGPGTRLLVL.

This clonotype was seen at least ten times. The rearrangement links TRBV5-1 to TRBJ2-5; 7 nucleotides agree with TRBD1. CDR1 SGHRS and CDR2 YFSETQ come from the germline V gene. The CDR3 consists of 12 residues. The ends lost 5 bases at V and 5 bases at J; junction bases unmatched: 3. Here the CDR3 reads CASRQTGETQYF. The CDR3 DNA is TGCGCCAGCAGACAGACAGGGGAGACCCAGTACTTC.